The clone carrying this T cell receptor (beta chain) was observed many times. MiXCR, applied by TCRdb to the 5' RACE reads, yields one record per CDR3 protein. The sample contains about 67,000 distinct CDR3 sequences, around 10% of which appear only once. This record comes from a study of early T cells in non-severe SARS-CoV-2 infection. In germline, CDR1 is SEHNR, CDR2 FQNEAQ (reference sequence). With 5 bases clipped from V and 8 bases from J, the junction kept 7 bases outside the gene matches. This CDR3 comprises 15 residues. This TCR was recovered from an adult who was a healthcare worker with PCR-confirmed SARS-CoV-2 infection or an uninfected control (not recorded which). This chain connects TRBV7-9 to TRBJ2-1, with 12 bases matching TRBD1. What was sequenced was whole blood. The CDR3 here is CASSLRDRGLDEQFF. CDR3 DNA: TGTGCCAGCAGCCTCCGGGACAGGGGGCTAGATGAGCAGTTCTTC.